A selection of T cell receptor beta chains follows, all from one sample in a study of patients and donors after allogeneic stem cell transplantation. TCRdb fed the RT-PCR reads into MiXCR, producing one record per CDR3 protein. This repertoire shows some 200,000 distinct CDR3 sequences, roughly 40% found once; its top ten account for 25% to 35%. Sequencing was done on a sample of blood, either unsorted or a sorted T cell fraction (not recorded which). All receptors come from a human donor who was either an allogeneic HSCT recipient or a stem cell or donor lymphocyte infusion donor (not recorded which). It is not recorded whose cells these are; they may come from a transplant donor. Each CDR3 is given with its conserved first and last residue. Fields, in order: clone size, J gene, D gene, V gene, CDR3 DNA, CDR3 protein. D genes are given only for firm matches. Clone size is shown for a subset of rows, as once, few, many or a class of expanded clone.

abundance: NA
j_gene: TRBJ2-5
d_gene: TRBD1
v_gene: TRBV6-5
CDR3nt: TGTGCCAGCAGTTACCACTTCGACAGGGACCAAGAGACCCAGTACTTC
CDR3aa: CASSYHFDRDQETQYF

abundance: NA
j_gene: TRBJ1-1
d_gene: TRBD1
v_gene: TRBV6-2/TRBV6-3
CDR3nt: TGTGCCAGCAGTTCCAGGGGGCGCGAGACTGAAGCTTTCTTT
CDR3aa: CASSSRGRETEAFF

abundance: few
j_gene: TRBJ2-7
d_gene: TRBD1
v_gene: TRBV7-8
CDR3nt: TGTGCCAGCAGCTTAAGCGCCGTTGGGCAGGGGGAAGAGCAGTACTTC
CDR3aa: CASSLSAVGQGEEQYF

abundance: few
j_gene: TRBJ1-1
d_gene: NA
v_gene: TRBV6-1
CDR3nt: TGTGCCAGCAGTGAAACTCAGGCCGGGAACACTGAAGCTTTCTTT
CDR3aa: CASSETQAGNTEAFF

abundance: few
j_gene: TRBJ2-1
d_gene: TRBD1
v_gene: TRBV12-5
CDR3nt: TGTGCTAGTGGTTTAGCAACAGGGGGATTTTACAATGAGCAGTTCTTC
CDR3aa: CASGLATGGFYNEQFF

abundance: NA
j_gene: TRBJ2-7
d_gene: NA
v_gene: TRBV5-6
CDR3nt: TGTGCCAGCAGCTTGGGAGGGGACCACTACGAGCAGTACTTC
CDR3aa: CASSLGGDHYEQYF

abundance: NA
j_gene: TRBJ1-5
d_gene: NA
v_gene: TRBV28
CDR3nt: TGTGCCAGCAGTTTACGTGGGGGGAGGAGCAATCAGCCCCAGCATTTT
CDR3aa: CASSLRGGRSNQPQHF

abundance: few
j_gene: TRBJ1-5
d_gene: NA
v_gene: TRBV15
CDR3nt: TGTGCCATCCCTGGGGAAGGCAATCAGCCCCAGCATTTT
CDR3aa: CAIPGEGNQPQHF

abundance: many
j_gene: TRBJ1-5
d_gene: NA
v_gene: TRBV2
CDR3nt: TGTGCCAGCAGTGCAGGGTCGGGCAATCAGCCCCAGCATTTT
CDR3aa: CASSAGSGNQPQHF

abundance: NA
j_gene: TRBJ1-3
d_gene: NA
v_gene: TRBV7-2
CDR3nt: TGTGCCAGCAGCCCAGAGGGAGCTGGAAACACCATATATTTT
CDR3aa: CASSPEGAGNTIYF

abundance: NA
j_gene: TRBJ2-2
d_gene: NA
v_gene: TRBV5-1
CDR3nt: TGCGCCAGCAGGAGTGGGACTTTTAACACCGGGGAGCTGTTTTTT
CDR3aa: CASRSGTFNTGELFF

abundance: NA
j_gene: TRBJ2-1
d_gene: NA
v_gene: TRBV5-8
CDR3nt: TGTGCCAGCAGCTTGGGGGTTGAGCAGTTCTTC
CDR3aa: CASSLGVEQFF

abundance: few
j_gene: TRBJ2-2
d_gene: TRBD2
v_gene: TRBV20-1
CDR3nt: TGCAGTGCTAGAGCGACTAGCGGCGGGGAGCTGTTTTTT
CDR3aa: CSARATSGGELFF

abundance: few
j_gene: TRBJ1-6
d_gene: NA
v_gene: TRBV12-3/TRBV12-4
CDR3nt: TGTGCCAGCAGTTTAGACGTTGGACAGCCCCTCACCCTCCACTTT
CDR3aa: CASSLDVGQPLTLHF